This T cell receptor beta chain was identified during a study of T cell repertoires in cytomegalovirus infection. Germline loops: CDR1 MDHEN, CDR2 SYDVKM. The germline V and J ends were trimmed by 8 bases and 2 bases, with 12 bases remaining between them. The CDR3 has 14 amino acids. This clonotype was recorded many times. TCRdb re-called the reads through MiXCR, storing one row per CDR3 protein. The sample gives roughly 250,000 distinct CDR3 sequences, more than 9% of which show up once; 1.5% to 2% is in the top ten. The receptor comes from a human donor in good health (CMV status not recorded). Some clones in this sample may be carry-over from other donors' samples. V gene TRBV28 combines with J gene TRBJ2-2, with D maybe TRBD1 (6 bases). Sequencing was done on a sample of PBMCs. In nucleotides, the CDR3 is TGTGCCAGCGGTACAGGGACCAACACCGGGGAGCTGTTTTTT. It specifies CASGTGTNTGELFF.